Below, 17 T cell receptor beta chains from the same sample are listed, as sequenced in a study of T cells in Graves' hyperthyroidism and ophthalmopathy. Template material for amplifying TCR beta CDR3 regions consisted of RNA transcripts. The TCR CDR3 was amplified in a first-round RT-PCR using the HTBI primer set. One entry per CDR3 protein, called by TCRdb with MiXCR from the multiplex PCR reads. The data show about 360,000 distinct CDR3 sequences, with roughly 14% seen just once and around 21% held by the top ten. Sequenced material: blood. The receptors stem from a young man with Graves' hyperthyroidism that later progressed to Graves' ophthalmopathy.

For this clonotype: This clone may be a read error of a much larger clone one base away. The genes are TRBV5-1 and TRBJ1-6, with D possibly TRBD1 on 5 matching bases. The germline V gene has CDR1 SGHRS and CDR2 YFSETQ. The CDR3 loop spans 15 amino acids. Trimming left V 4 bases short and J 6 bases short, with 14 bases between. The CDR3 nucleotides read TGCGCCAGCAGCCCACAGGCTAATGGTAATTCACCCCTCCACTTT. Amino acids: CASSPQANGNSPLHF.

The V gene is TRBV6-1, the J gene TRBJ2-7, with a possible D match to TRBD1 (6 bases). From germline, CDR1 is MNHNS and CDR2 SASEGT. Trimming removed 6 bases from V and 3 bases from J, with 12 bases in between. The CDR3 runs 13 residues. The CDR3 sequence is CASSGDTYYEQYF. In DNA, the CDR3 is TGTGCCAGCAGCGGGGACACCTACTACGAGCAGTACTTC.

The V gene is TRBV14, the J gene TRBJ2-1; TRBD1 agrees at 7 bases. In germline, CDR1 is SGHDN, CDR2 FVKESK. Losses at the gene ends were 1 base for V and 4 bases for J; bases not matched to a gene: 4. The CDR3 runs to 15 residues. The CDR3 DNA reads as TGTGCCAGCAGCCAAGGTTGGGACAGTTACAATGAGCAGTTCTTC. Protein product: CASSQGWDSYNEQFF.

This clonotype was picked up many times. The genes are TRBV11-2 and TRBJ2-1, with D unresolved. The CDR3 has 11 residues. CDR1 is SGHAT and CDR2 is FQNNGV in the germline V gene. The V end lost 7 bases, the J end lost 7 bases, and 8 bases lay between the germline ends. Written as DNA, the CDR3 is TGTGCCAGCACCCAAGGAAATGAGCAGTTCTTC. It yields the protein CASTQGNEQFF. The full variable domain, rest sourced from reference TRBV11-2 and TRBJ2-1, is EAGVAQSPRYKIIEKRQSVAFWCNPISGHATLYWYQQILGQGPKLLIQFQNNGVVDDSQLPKDRFSAERLKGVDSTLKIQPAKLEDSAVYLCASTQGNEQFFGPGTRLTVL.

A note on this clonotype: Possible read error: a much larger clone is one base away. This chain joins TRBV5-1 and TRBJ2-5; D remains ambiguous. Germline V gene lookup returns CDR1 SGHRS and CDR2 YFSETQ. CDR3 length: 13 residues. The CDR3 loop reads CACSFGRAETQYF. The DNA of the CDR3 is TGCGCCTGCAGCTTTGGTAGGGCAGAGACCCAGTACTTC.

This clonotype was found many times. The chain has TRBV18 and TRBJ2-7; 7 bases line up with TRBD1. CDR1 and CDR2 (germline): KGHSH, LQKENI. Trimming took 2 bases from V and 3 from J; bases not matched to a gene: 7. This CDR3 spans 15 amino acids. CDR3 DNA sequence: TGTGCCAGCTCACCATCTCGAGGGGGCCGCTACGAGCAGTACTTC. Translated: CASSPSRGGRYEQYF.

The sample holds many counts of this clonotype. The rearrangement uses TRBV12-3 or TRBV12-4 and TRBJ2-5; 13 bases are shared with TRBD2. Trimming at V came to 6 bases and at J to 2 bases, leaving 15 bases not matched to a gene. The CDR3 length is 19 residues. This chain's CDR3 is CASSPRLAGGPRRQETQYF. The CDR3, as DNA: TGTGCCAGCAGCCCCCGACTAGCGGGGGGACCCCGCCGGCAAGAGACCCAGTACTTC.

The chain links TRBV3-1 to TRBJ1-2; D is unclear. The CDR3 consists of 13 residues. V lost 0 bases and J 6 bases, leaving 8 bases between the germline ends. In germline, CDR1 is LGHDT, CDR2 YNNKEL (reference sequence). For the CDR3, the DNA is TGTGCCAGCAGCCAAGAGGGATTCAATGGCTACACCTTC. Its translation: CASSQEGFNGYTF.

The chain links TRBV5-1 to TRBJ2-7; no clear D gene. V was clipped by 0 bases and J by 4 bases, with 8 bases between them. The CDR3 spans 13 residues. The germline V gene has CDR1 SGHRS and CDR2 YFSETQ. The CDR3, as DNA: TGCGCCAGCAGCTTGGAGGGTTTTTACGAGCAGTACTTC. It is translated as CASSLEGFYEQYF.

The table lists this clonotype with a few counts. This chain links TRBV27 with TRBJ2-7, with 7 positions matching TRBD1. CDR1 and CDR2 (germline): MNHEY, SMNVEV (reference sequence). V trimming: 3 bases; J trimming: 4 bases; junction bases outside the gene matches: 6. This CDR3 has 14 residues. The CDR3 region has the DNA TGTGCCAGCAGTTTTCTCGGACAGGCGTACGAGCAGTACTTC. Translating it yields CASSFLGQAYEQYF.

The V call is TRBV14, the J call TRBJ2-1, with no clear D. The CDR3 is made up of 14 amino acids. Germline V gene sequence: CDR1 SGHDN, CDR2 FVKESK. Trimming shortened V by 2 bases and J by 8 bases, and 13 bases separated the two germline ends. The DNA of the CDR3 is TGTGCCAGCAGCCAATTTAAGGGCCGTTATGAGCAGTTCTTC. Protein: CASSQFKGRYEQFF.

The chain recombines TRBV6-5 with TRBJ1-2; 9 bases are a match to TRBD1. V was pared by 7 bases and J by 4 bases, with 10 bases of the junction left unmatched. Germline CDR1 is MNHEY and CDR2 is SVGAGI. The CDR3 is 15 amino acids. Written as DNA, the CDR3 is TGTGCCAGCATCACTCCGGGACAGGGTGTCTATGGCTACACCTTC. As protein: CASITPGQGVYGYTF.

This clonotype was counted between two and nine times. The rearrangement uses TRBV5-1 and TRBJ2-2; D not resolved. There are 14 residues in the CDR3. Germline V lookup: CDR1 SGHRS, CDR2 YFSETQ. V was shortened by 5 bases and J by 3 bases, with 11 bases between the two germline ends. The CDR3 protein is CASRRPVDTGELFF. In DNA form, the CDR3 reads TGCGCCAGCAGGCGACCGGTGGACACCGGGGAGCTGTTTTTT.

This clonotype was counted at least ten times. V is TRBV11-2 and J is TRBJ2-7, with D tentatively TRBD1 (6 bases). Deletions cut 5 bases from V and 6 bases from J, with 14 bases between. Germline loops: CDR1 SGHAT, CDR2 FQNNGV. CDR3 length: 13 residues. CDR3 nucleotide sequence: TGTGCCAGCAGCCCTTCAGGGGTTTCCGAGCAGTACTTC. Translated, it gives CASSPSGVSEQYF.

In this sample, this clonotype turned up a few times. The V gene is TRBV28, the J gene TRBJ2-2; 9 bases match TRBD1. This CDR3 is built from 14 residues. V trimming: 8 bases; J trimming: 6 bases; junction bases outside the gene matches: 7. Germline-derived CDR1 and CDR2 are MDHEN and SYDVKM. Here the CDR3 DNA reads TGTGCCAGCTACCCGGGACAGGGTTCCGGGGAGCTGTTTTTT. It translates to CASYPGQGSGELFF.

This clonotype was recorded many times. The chain combines TRBV2 with TRBJ1-2; 8 bases fit TRBD1. With 9 bases clipped from V and 4 bases from J, the junction kept 13 bases outside the gene matches. Per germline, CDR1 SNHLY and CDR2 FYNNEI. The CDR3 has 15 amino acids. The DNA of the CDR3 is TGTGCCAGTTCTACTCAGGGGGCGGCTCTCTATGGCTACACCTTC. Its protein is CASSTQGAALYGYTF. Full variable domain (rest looked up from reference TRBV2 and TRBJ1-2): EPEVTQTPSHQVTQMGQEVILRCVPISNHLYFYWYRQILGQKVEFLVSFYNNEISEKSEIFDDQFSVERPDGSNFTLKIRSTKLEDSAMYFCASSTQGAALYGYTFGSGTRLTVV.

To note about this clonotype: A read error may account for a junction end that differs from germline. The rearrangement links TRBV15 to TRBJ1-2, with no clear D. CDR1 LNHNV and CDR2 YYDKDF come from the germline V gene (reference sequence). This CDR3 contains 15 residues. The CDR3 DNA is TGTGCCACCGGCAGAGATAAAACCGGCGGCTATGGCTACACCTTC. It codes for CATGRDKTGGYGYTF.